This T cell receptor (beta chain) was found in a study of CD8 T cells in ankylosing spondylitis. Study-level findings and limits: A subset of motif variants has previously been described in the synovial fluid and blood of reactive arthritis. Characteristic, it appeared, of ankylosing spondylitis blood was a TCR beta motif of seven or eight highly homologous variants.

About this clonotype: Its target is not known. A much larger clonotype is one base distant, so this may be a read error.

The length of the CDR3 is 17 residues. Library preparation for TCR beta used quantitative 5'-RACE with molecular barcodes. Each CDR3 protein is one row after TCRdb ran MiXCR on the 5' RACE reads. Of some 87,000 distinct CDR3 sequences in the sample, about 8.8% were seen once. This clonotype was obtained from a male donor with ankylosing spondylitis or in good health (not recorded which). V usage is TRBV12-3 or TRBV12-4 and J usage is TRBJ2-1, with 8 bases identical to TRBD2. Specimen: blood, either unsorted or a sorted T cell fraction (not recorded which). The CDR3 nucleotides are TGTGCCGGCAGTTTGGACCGGGGGGGCCGAGGGTACAATGAGCAGTTCTTC. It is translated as CAGSLDRGGRGYNEQFF.